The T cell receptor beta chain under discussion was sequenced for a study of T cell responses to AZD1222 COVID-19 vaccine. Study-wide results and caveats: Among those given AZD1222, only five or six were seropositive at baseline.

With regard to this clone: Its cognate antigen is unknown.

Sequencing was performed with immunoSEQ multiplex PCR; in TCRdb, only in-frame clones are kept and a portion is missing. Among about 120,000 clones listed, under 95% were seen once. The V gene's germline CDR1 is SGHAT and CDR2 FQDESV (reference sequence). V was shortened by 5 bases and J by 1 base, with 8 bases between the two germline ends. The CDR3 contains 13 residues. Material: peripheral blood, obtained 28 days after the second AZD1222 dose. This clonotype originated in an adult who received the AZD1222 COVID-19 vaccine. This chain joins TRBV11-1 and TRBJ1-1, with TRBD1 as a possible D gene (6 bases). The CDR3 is CASSEQGNTEAFF. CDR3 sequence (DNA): TGTGCCAGCAGCGAACAGGGGAACACTGAAGCTTTCTTT.